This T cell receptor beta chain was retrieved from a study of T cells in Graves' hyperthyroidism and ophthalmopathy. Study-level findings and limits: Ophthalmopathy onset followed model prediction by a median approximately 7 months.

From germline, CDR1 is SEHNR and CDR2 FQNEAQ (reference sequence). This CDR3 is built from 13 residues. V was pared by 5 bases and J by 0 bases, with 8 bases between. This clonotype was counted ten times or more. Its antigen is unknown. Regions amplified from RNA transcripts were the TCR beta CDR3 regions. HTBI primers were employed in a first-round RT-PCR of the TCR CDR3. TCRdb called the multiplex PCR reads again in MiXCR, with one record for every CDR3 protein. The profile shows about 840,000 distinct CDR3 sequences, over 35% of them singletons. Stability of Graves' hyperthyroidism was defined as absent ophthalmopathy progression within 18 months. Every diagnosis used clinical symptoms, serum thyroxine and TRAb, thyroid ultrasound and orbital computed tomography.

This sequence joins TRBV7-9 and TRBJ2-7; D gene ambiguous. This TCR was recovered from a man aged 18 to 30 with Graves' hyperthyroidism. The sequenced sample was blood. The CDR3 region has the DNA TGTGCCAGCAGCCCCCCGGGCTCCTACGAGCAGTACTTC. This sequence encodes CASSPPGSYEQYF. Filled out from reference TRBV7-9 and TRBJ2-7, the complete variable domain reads DTGVSQNPRHKITKRGQNVTFRCDPISEHNRLYWYRQTLGQGPEFLTYFQNEAQLEKSRLLSDRFSAERPKGSFSTLEIQRTEQGDSAMYLCASSPPGSYEQYFGPGTRLTVT.